This T cell receptor (beta chain) comes out of a study of CDR3 diversity in severe acne. V was clipped by 4 bases and J by 6 bases, with 10 bases between them. This CDR3 region has 12 residues. Germline V CDR1 and CDR2: LGHNA, YSLEER. TCRdb reprocessed the PCR reads via MiXCR and lists one record per CDR3 protein. In the table there are approximately 77,000 distinct CDR3 sequences, about half of which are singletons. This clonotype was seen at least ten times. The chain joins TRBV4-3 to TRBJ2-7; D unresolved. Sequencing input: blood. The source is a male donor with severe acne vulgaris. CDR3 amino acids: CASSPGEVEQYF. In DNA, the CDR3 is TGCGCCAGCAGCCCAGGAGAAGTCGAGCAGTACTTC.